The clone carrying this T cell receptor beta chain was detected only a few times. This entry belongs to a study of T cell changes during pregnancy in multiple sclerosis. The CDR3 runs 12 residues. Trimming cost V 3 bases and J 4 bases, with 4 bases left between them. CDR1 is SEHNR, CDR2 FQNEAQ, per germline (reference sequence). Sequenced by immunoSEQ multiplex PCR; TCRdb stores in-frame clones only, minus some. The table lists 65,000 to 90,000 clones, 80% to 95% of them singletons. Sample: peripheral blood, taken in the first trimester of pregnancy. The chain recombines TRBV7-9 with TRBJ1-3; no clear D. The sequence was obtained from a female donor with multiple sclerosis, enrolled in a pregnancy study. The CDR3 here is CASSFSGNTIYF. In DNA, the CDR3 is TGTGCCAGCAGCTTCTCGGGAAACACCATATATTTT.